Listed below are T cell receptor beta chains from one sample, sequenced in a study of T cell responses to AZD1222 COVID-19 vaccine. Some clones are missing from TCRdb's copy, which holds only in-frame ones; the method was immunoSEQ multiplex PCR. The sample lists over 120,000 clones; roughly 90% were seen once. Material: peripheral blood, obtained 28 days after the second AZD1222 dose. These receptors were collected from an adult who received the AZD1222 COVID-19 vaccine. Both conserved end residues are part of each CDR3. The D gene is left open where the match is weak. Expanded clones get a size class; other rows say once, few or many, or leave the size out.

TGCGCCAGCAGCCAAGATGATACCACTGAAGCTTTCTTT | CASSQDDTTEAFF | - | TRBJ1-1 | - | TRBV4-3 | 13
TGTGCCAGCAGCCAAGTTTTGCACAGCTCCTACGAGCAGTACTTC | CASSQVLHSSYEQYF | - | TRBJ2-7 | - | TRBV3-1/TRBV3-2 | 15
TGTGCCAGCTCACCAGAGGGGGAAACACCCCTCCACTTT | CASSPEGETPLHF | - | TRBJ1-6 | once | TRBV18 | 13
TGTGCCAGCAGCCCCACAGCTAACTCTGGAAACACCATATATTTT | CASSPTANSGNTIYF | - | TRBJ1-3 | once | TRBV7-8 | 15
TGCAGGGCTAGTGGGACTAGCGGGAGGGCCGGCACAGATACGCAGTATTTT | CRASGTSGRAGTDTQYF | TRBD2 | TRBJ2-3 | - | TRBV20-1 | 17
TGTGCCAGCAGCTTAGGCGTGGGCAGGGGTCAAGAGACCCAGTACTTC | CASSLGVGRGQETQYF | - | TRBJ2-5 | - | TRBV7-2 | 16
TGCAGCGTCTGGAACACTGAAGCTTTCTTT | CSVWNTEAFF | - | TRBJ1-1 | - | TRBV29-1 | 10
TGTGCCAGCAGCCCCCTAAGCGGGAGCTACAATGAGCAGTTCTTC | CASSPLSGSYNEQFF | TRBD2 | TRBJ2-1 | - | TRBV7-6 | 15
TGTGCCAGCAGTTTACTTGGGACAGGGAACTACGAGCAGTACTTC | CASSLLGTGNYEQYF | TRBD1 | TRBJ2-7 | - | TRBV28 | 15
TGTGCCAGCAGTTTAAAAGAAAAACTGTTTTTT | CASSLKEKLFF | - | TRBJ1-4 | - | TRBV28 | 11
TGTGCCAGCAGTTTAGTAAGTGGGGCCAACGTCCTGACTTTC | CASSLVSGANVLTF | - | TRBJ2-6 | once | TRBV28 | 14
TGCGCCAGCAGCTTGGGGGGGGACTCACCCCTCCACTTT | CASSLGGDSPLHF | - | TRBJ1-6 | - | TRBV5-1 | 13
TGCGCCAGCAGCCAAGAGGGGGGCTCTAGCACAGATACGCAGTATTTT | CASSQEGGSSTDTQYF | - | TRBJ2-3 | - | TRBV4-3 | 16
TGTGCCAGCAGTCCGAAGAGCGGGAGTCAAAATGAGCAGTTCTTC | CASSPKSGSQNEQFF | TRBD2 | TRBJ2-1 | - | TRBV6-2/TRBV6-3 | 15
TGTGCCAGCAGCCCCTCGCTAGGGGGCTACGAGCAGTACTTC | CASSPSLGGYEQYF | - | TRBJ2-7 | - | TRBV7-6 | 14
TGTGCCAGCAGCTTTAAGGCAGCTATGATAACTGAAGCTTTCTTT | CASSFKAAMITEAFF | - | TRBJ1-1 | - | TRBV5-6 | 15
TGTGCCAGCAGCTTAGCGCCCGACAGGGGGTATGGCTACACCTTC | CASSLAPDRGYGYTF | TRBD1 | TRBJ1-2 | once | TRBV7-2 | 15
TGTGCCAGCAGTTTCACAGGGAATCAGCCCCAGCATTTT | CASSFTGNQPQHF | - | TRBJ1-5 | - | TRBV28 | 13
TGCAGCGTTGAATCTTCCAGGGGACGTCCGGACGGGAGCCTCCACTACTACGAGCAGTACTTC | CSVESSRGRPDGSLHYYEQYF | - | TRBJ2-7 | - | TRBV29-1 | 21
TGCGCCAGCAGCTTGGCAGGTTCTAGCACAGATACGCAGTATTTT | CASSLAGSSTDTQYF | - | TRBJ2-3 | - | TRBV5-1 | 15
TGTGCCAGCAGCAGGGGCAGGTCCACCGCCGGGGAGCTGTTTTTT | CASSRGRSTAGELFF | - | TRBJ2-2 | - | TRBV5-4 | 15
TGTGCCACCAGTGACCCACAGGGTGAGACGAACTATGGCTACACCTTC | CATSDPQGETNYGYTF | - | TRBJ1-2 | - | TRBV24-1 | 16
TGTGCCAGCAGCTCTCAAGTGGTAGCGGGAGCGGTCGGGGAGCTGTTTTTT | CASSSQVVAGAVGELFF | TRBD2 | TRBJ2-2 | - | TRBV28 | 17
TGCGCCAGCAGCTTGGTAAATAGGGATACGCAGTATTTT | CASSLVNRDTQYF | - | TRBJ2-3 | - | TRBV5-1 | 13
TGTGCCAGCAGTGAAGTGGCGGGATGGTCCACCTACGAGCAGTACTTC | CASSEVAGWSTYEQYF | - | TRBJ2-7 | - | TRBV6-1 | 16
TGCAGTGCTAGTCGGACTAACCCCTACGAGCAGTACTTC | CSASRTNPYEQYF | - | TRBJ2-7 | - | TRBV20-1 | 13
TGTGCCAGCAGTCCAAACCGGGGGGATCAGCCCCAGCATTTT | CASSPNRGDQPQHF | - | TRBJ1-5 | - | TRBV6-2/TRBV6-3 | 14
TGTGCCAGCAGTTTAGGGGACCGACCCTACGAGCAGTACTTC | CASSLGDRPYEQYF | - | TRBJ2-7 | once | TRBV28 | 14
TGTGCCAGCAGTTCCCAGACTAGCGGCACCTACGAGCAGTACTTC | CASSSQTSGTYEQYF | TRBD2 | TRBJ2-7 | - | TRBV6-5 | 15
TGTGCCAGCAGCTTTGGGACAGGCCGATCGTGGGGCACAGATACGCAGTATTTT | CASSFGTGRSWGTDTQYF | TRBD1 | TRBJ2-3 | - | TRBV7-6 | 18
TGCGCCAGCAGCACCCAGGGGGCGCAAGGAACTGAAGCTTTCTTT | CASSTQGAQGTEAFF | TRBD1 | TRBJ1-1 | - | TRBV5-1 | 15
TGTGCCAGCAGCCCCCGTCGGGTTATGAACACTGAAGCTTTCTTT | CASSPRRVMNTEAFF | - | TRBJ1-1 | - | TRBV13 | 15
TGTGCCAGCACCTCACGGGCAGTCCGTAGCAATCAGCCCCAGCATTTT | CASTSRAVRSNQPQHF | - | TRBJ1-5 | - | TRBV27 | 16
TGTGCCAGCAGCTTGGAAGCCCGGGGCGACAATGAGCAGTTCTTC | CASSLEARGDNEQFF | - | TRBJ2-1 | - | TRBV11-2 | 15
TGTGCCAGCAGTAAACGGGACAGGGTTAGGTGGAATGAAAAACTGTTTTTT | CASSKRDRVRWNEKLFF | TRBD1 | TRBJ1-4 | once | TRBV27 | 17
TGTGCCAGCAGAGGAAGGGACACCTACGAGCAGTACTTC | CASRGRDTYEQYF | - | TRBJ2-7 | - | TRBV6-5 | 13
TGTGCCAGTAGTCTCTGCTCGGGACTAGCGGGGAAAGAGACCCAGTACTTC | CASSLCSGLAGKETQYF | TRBD2 | TRBJ2-5 | - | TRBV19 | 17
TGTGCCAGCAGCTCCTTTGGACGGGAGACAGATACGCAGTATTTT | CASSSFGRETDTQYF | - | TRBJ2-3 | - | TRBV11-3 | 15
TGTGCCAGCAGCTTGACAGGGGGGAAGAATTCACCCCTCCACTTT | CASSLTGGKNSPLHF | TRBD1 | TRBJ1-6 | once | TRBV7-8 | 15
TGTGCCAGCAGCCCAGACAGGAATAATCAGCCCCAGCATTTT | CASSPDRNNQPQHF | - | TRBJ1-5 | - | TRBV6-4 | 14
TGTGCCAGCAGCCCCTGGGGGGGGGTCGGCGAGCAGTACTTC | CASSPWGGVGEQYF | TRBD2 | TRBJ2-7 | - | TRBV16 | 14
TGTGCCAGCAGTTTATCCCCAGGGGAGGGTCAGCCCCAGCATTTT | CASSLSPGEGQPQHF | - | TRBJ1-5 | - | TRBV28 | 15
TGTGCCAGCAGTTTTTCTATCCATAGCAATCAGCCCCAGCATTTT | CASSFSIHSNQPQHF | - | TRBJ1-5 | - | TRBV27 | 15
TGCGCCAGCAGCCAAGATCGGCTAGCGCGACGACCGTTCTACGAGCAGTACTTC | CASSQDRLARRPFYEQYF | - | TRBJ2-7 | - | TRBV4-3 | 18
TGCGCCAGCAGCTCGGGGACTAGCGGGAATTACAATGAGCAGTTCTTC | CASSSGTSGNYNEQFF | TRBD2 | TRBJ2-1 | - | TRBV5-1 | 16
TGTGCCAGCAGCCAAGTCCGACAGATCTCTGGAAACACCATATATTTT | CASSQVRQISGNTIYF | - | TRBJ1-3 | - | TRBV4-2 | 16
TGTGCCAGCTCACCTGGTCAGGGAATGAACACTGAAGCTTTCTTT | CASSPGQGMNTEAFF | - | TRBJ1-1 | - | TRBV18 | 15
TGTGCCAGCAGCTTAGAGGGAGACTTCAGCTCTGGGGCCAACGTCCTGACTTTC | CASSLEGDFSSGANVLTF | - | TRBJ2-6 | - | TRBV9 | 18
TGCGCCAGCAGCCTAAAAGGGGGGGACGAGCAGTACTTC | CASSLKGGDEQYF | - | TRBJ2-7 | - | TRBV4-3 | 13
TGTGCCGCGGCGGGTAACACCGGGGAGCTGTTTTTT | CAAAGNTGELFF | - | TRBJ2-2 | - | TRBV28 | 12
TGTGCCAGCAGCTTGGAGGGCAGGTTGGCTTTCTTT | CASSLEGRLAFF | - | TRBJ1-1 | - | TRBV5-5 | 12
TGTGCCAGCAGTTTGAAGGGACCCATTGGCACCTACAATGAGCAGTTCTTC | CASSLKGPIGTYNEQFF | - | TRBJ2-1 | - | TRBV27 | 17
TGTGCCAGCAGAGCCAGGGGGCAGAATGAGCAGTTCTTC | CASRARGQNEQFF | TRBD1 | TRBJ2-1 | - | TRBV6-5 | 13
TGTGCCAGCAGTTTAGGGTTCGGAAACTATGGCTACACCTTC | CASSLGFGNYGYTF | - | TRBJ1-2 | - | TRBV6-5 | 14
TGTGCTAGTGGTAAATCCGGGACCCCTGAAGCTTTCTTT | CASGKSGTPEAFF | - | TRBJ1-1 | - | TRBV12-5 | 13